In its sample, the clone carrying this T cell receptor beta chain was seen many times. What it binds is unknown. With 7 bases removed from V and 3 bases from J, the gap between germline ends came to 16 bases. This CDR3 comprises 13 residues. Germline CDR1 reads DFQATT; CDR2 reads SNEGSKA (reference sequence). Both TRBC1 and TRBC2 were covered by a beta constant-region primer of two equimolar oligonucleotides. Nested alpha and beta constant-region primers with the SP2 primer drove four PCR rounds on ligated cDNA. A single record per CDR3 protein comes from TCRdb applying MiXCR to the UMI-ligation and nested PCR reads. The data contain fewer than 4,500 distinct CDR3 sequences, 4% to 6% of them singletons. These data come from a study of naive and memory T cell subsets. Findings and limits, study-wide: Clonotypes here are unpaired alpha or beta chain sequences.

The clonotype originates from a human donor in good health. Sequenced: effector memory CD8+ T cells from blood. The subset is: effector memory, CD45RA- CD27-. The chain has TRBV20-1 and TRBJ2-7; D possibly corresponds to TRBD1 (6 bases). CDR3 residues: CSVRTDKDYEQYF. As DNA, the CDR3 is TGCAGTGTCCGGACAGACAAGGACTACGAGCAGTACTTC.